This TCR beta chain was sequenced for a study of response to subunit inactivated influenza vaccine. Overall study results and limits: Seasonal influenza vaccination, on each occasion, was suggested by the authors to recruit few new T cells.

About this clonotype itself: Its specificity is not known.

MiXCR was run by TCRdb on the RT-PCR reads, yielding one entry per CDR3 protein. The sample includes over 650,000 distinct CDR3 sequences, under 20% of them seen just once. The length of the CDR3 is 12 residues. Germline V gene lookup returns CDR1 SNHLY and CDR2 FYNNEI. Trimming removed 6 bases at V and 6 bases at J, with 11 bases between. This sequence was found in a man aged 50 or older who received an inactivated influenza vaccine. V usage is TRBV2 and J usage is TRBJ2-5; D uncertain. The material sequenced was PBMCs from blood, taken 5 to 6 days after vaccination. The CDR3 protein is CASRDDGQTQYF. Here the CDR3 DNA reads TGTGCCAGCAGGGACGACGGACAGACCCAGTACTTC.